This T cell receptor beta chain derives from a study of blood T cells in healthy people across ages. Sample-barcoded 5' priming and a J-beta primer mix drove a second PCR of roughly 6 to 12 cycles. TCRdb reprocessed the 5' RACE reads via MiXCR and lists one record per CDR3 protein. The sample gives about 1 million distinct CDR3 sequences, approximately 26% of which show up once; 0.75% is in the top ten. Study conclusions and caveats: Lack of knowledge of donor CMV status possibly confounded expanded clonotype changes.

There are a few counts of this clonotype. Its antigen is as yet unknown. In germline, CDR1 is MDHEN, CDR2 SYDVKM. This CDR3 spans 18 amino acids. V shed 6 bases, J shed 0 bases, and the junction held 6 bases outside the gene matches. Every sample yielded at least 6.5 million isolated PBMCs. The data were also submitted as part of a second study, on T cells of mothers and their children. That work states: All donors were healthy and Caucasian; they were a few mothers and their six children.

Material for sequencing was blood. The TCR sequence derives from a girl aged 2 to 10 in good health. This chain uses TRBV28 with TRBJ2-4, with 15 bases aligning to TRBD2. CDR3 sequence reads: CASSLGLAGGLAKNIQYF. DNA of the CDR3: TGTGCCAGCAGCCTCGGACTAGCGGGGGGGCTAGCCAAAAACATTCAGTACTTC. The full variable domain, rest sourced from reference TRBV28 and TRBJ2-4, is DVKVTQSSRYLVKRTGEKVFLECVQDMDHENMFWYRQDPGLGLRLIYFSYDVKMKEKGDIPEGYSVSREKKERFSLILESASTNQTSMYLCASSLGLAGGLAKNIQYFGAGTRLSVL.